A single sample gave rise to the 10 T cell receptor beta chains below, sequenced in a study of blood T cell repertoires in COVID-19 (TCRdb year 2020). The library relied on the immunoSEQ multiplex PCR assay. The source is immuneACCESS, and TCRdb retained only in-frame sequences with V and J called. Part of the clones is not carried over; for the studies checked, unresolved V genes explain less than half of this, and the remainder is unexplained. Counted in this sample were 200,000 to 250,000 clones; around 90% of them appeared once. The ten largest clonotypes hold roughly 10% of the sample. The material sequenced was PBMCs or T cells enriched from blood (not recorded which). These receptors originate from a man aged 30 to 45 who had recovered from COVID-19.

This clone is medium-sized within its sample. The CDR3 loop reads CASSFEGNGYTF. For the CDR3, the DNA is TGTGCCAGCAGTTTTGAGGGAAATGGCTACACCTTC. The gene calls are TRBV28 and TRBJ1-2; D ambiguous. Deletions cut 3 bases from V and 6 bases from J, with 8 bases between. Germline V CDR1 and CDR2: MDHEN, SYDVKM. The CDR3 length is 12 residues.

This chain connects TRBV5-1 to TRBJ1-1, with D maybe TRBD1 (6 bases). This CDR3 spans 15 amino acids. Trimming took 0 bases from V and 4 from J, leaving 13 bases between them. Germline V gene data show CDR1 as SGHRS and CDR2 as YFSETQ. In DNA form, the CDR3 reads TGCGCCAGCAGCTTGGAGGTTCAGGGGAGCACTGAAGCTTTCTTT. Translation gives CASSLEVQGSTEAFF.

CDR3: CASSQDSLRTPYEQYF. The DNA for the CDR3 is TGTGCCAGCAGCCAGGACAGTCTTCGTACCCCCTACGAGCAGTACTTC. The V and J genes are TRBV7-9 and TRBJ2-7; a possible D gene is TRBD1 (6 bases). Germline lookup yields CDR1 SEHNR and CDR2 FQNEAQ (reference sequence). The CDR3 loop spans 16 amino acids. V was pared by 5 bases and J by 2 bases, with 19 bases between.

This chain links TRBV6-2 or TRBV6-3 with TRBJ1-3; D unresolved. Germline-derived CDR1 and CDR2 are MNHEY and SVGEGT. CDR3 size: 14 residues. V was clipped by 7 bases and J by 0 bases, with 10 bases between them. This CDR3 reads CASNPEGSGNTIYF. CDR3 DNA sequence: TGTGCCAGCAACCCAGAGGGCTCTGGAAACACCATATATTTT.

V and J are TRBV4-2 and TRBJ1-1; 10 bases line up with TRBD1. The CDR3 loop spans 17 amino acids. Germline V CDR1 and CDR2: LGHNA, YNFKEQ. V was pared by 2 bases and J by 6 bases, with 12 bases of the junction left unmatched. The CDR3 protein is CASSQKDRGRNYAEAFF. CDR3 coding DNA: TGTGCCAGCAGCCAAAAAGACAGGGGGCGAAATTATGCTGAAGCTTTCTTT.

V usage is TRBV9 and J usage is TRBJ2-1; 7 nucleotides agree with TRBD2. CDR1 is SGDLS, CDR2 YYNGEE, per germline. Trimming cost V 7 bases and J 7 bases; bases outside gene matches: 14. This CDR3 region has 15 residues. The CDR3 DNA follows: TGTGCCAGCTCCGAGGCCTCGGGAGGAAGGAATGAGCAGTTCTTC. Residues: CASSEASGGRNEQFF.

The rearrangement joins TRBV11-2 to TRBJ2-3, with 15 bases that match TRBD2. Unmatched junction bases numbered 10, after V lost 3 bases and J lost 3 bases. The germline V gene encodes CDR1 SGHAT and CDR2 FQNNGV. This CDR3 contains 19 residues. In DNA form, the CDR3 reads TGTGCCAGCAGCTTGGTGTGGACTAGCGGGAGGGGTACGACAGATACGCAGTATTTT. This codes for CASSLVWTSGRGTTDTQYF.

This chain uses TRBV7-9 with TRBJ1-2; D unresolved. Per the germline V gene, CDR1 is SEHNR and CDR2 is FQNEAQ (reference sequence). The CDR3 length is 13 residues. The V gene lost 5 bases and the J gene lost 8 bases, with 15 bases spanning the gap. CDR3 region: CASSQISGEGYTF. For the CDR3, the DNA is TGTGCCAGCAGCCAGATCTCGGGTGAGGGCTACACCTTC.

This clone has a handful of counts. V is TRBV3-1 (or the pseudogene TRBV3-2) and J is TRBJ1-6; D remains unclear. V was shortened by 4 bases and J by 6 bases, with 7 bases between the two germline ends. Per germline, CDR1 LGHDT and CDR2 YNNKEL (reference sequence). The CDR3 runs to 13 residues. The CDR3 is CASSLSVNSPLHF. The CDR3 DNA reads TGTGCCAGCAGCCTCAGCGTTAATTCACCCCTCCACTTT.

This chain uses TRBV18 with TRBJ2-7, with D possibly being TRBD1 (5 bases). Germline CDR1 reads KGHSH; CDR2 reads LQKENI. The CDR3 consists of 15 residues. The V end was cut by 6 bases, the J end by 1 base, with 16 bases between. This CDR3 is CASSFSTDTSYEQYF. The CDR3 DNA sequence: TGTGCCAGCTCCTTCAGCACGGACACTTCCTACGAGCAGTACTTC.